One sample yielded the 27 T cell receptor beta chains listed below, sequenced in a study of cytomegalovirus exposure and HLA in healthy donors. This PCR relied on a set of 60 Vbeta primers and 13 Jbeta primers. Only in-frame clones appear in the TCRdb table, and some are missing; sequencing was by immunoSEQ multiplex PCR. The sample has tens of thousands of clones; about 68% are singletons. Sequenced material: PBMCs. These receptors came from a human donor in good health.

The V and J genes are TRBV19 and TRBJ2-1; 15 bases match TRBD2. Germline lookup yields CDR1 LNHDA and CDR2 SQIVND (reference sequence). V shed 4 bases, J shed 10 bases, and the junction held 11 bases outside the gene matches. The length of the CDR3 is 17 residues. The CDR3 DNA reads as TGTGCCAGTAGTACCATTTGGACTAGCGGGGGGGCCCAAGAGCAGTTCTTC. Amino acid sequence: CASSTIWTSGGAQEQFF.

V and J are TRBV18 and TRBJ1-4; the match to TRBD1 covers 11 bases. J lost 4 bases, V lost 3 bases, and 1 base had no gene match. CDR1 is KGHSH, CDR2 LQKENI, per germline. This CDR3 is 15 amino acids long. The CDR3 DNA reads TGTGCCAGCTCACCCGGGACAGGGGGTAATGAAAAACTGTTTTTT. Its protein product is CASSPGTGGNEKLFF.

This clone has more than one count but fewer than ten. This chain connects TRBV7-9 to TRBJ2-1; a weak D match, TRBD1 (6 bases). V lost 0 bases and J lost 3, with 15 bases in between. The CDR3 covers 17 residues. The germline V gene has CDR1 SEHNR and CDR2 FQNEAQ (reference sequence). The CDR3 protein is CASSLALQGLDYNEQFF. DNA of the CDR3: TGTGCCAGCAGCTTAGCTCTCCAGGGGCTTGACTACAATGAGCAGTTCTTC.

The V and J genes are TRBV19 and TRBJ2-5; 8 nucleotides align to TRBD1. Looked up from germline, CDR1 is LNHDA and CDR2 is SQIVND (reference sequence). The CDR3 contains 14 residues. V lost 3 bases and J lost 1; bases outside the gene matches: 1. Here the CDR3 reads CASSIGTGQETQYF. In DNA form, the CDR3 reads TGTGCCAGTAGTATCGGGACAGGCCAAGAGACCCAGTACTTC.

The chain uses TRBV7-3 and TRBJ2-2, with no clear D. The CDR3 spans 13 residues. Germline lookup yields CDR1 SGHTA and CDR2 FQGTGA. Trimming removed 5 bases from V and 3 bases from J, with 7 bases in between. The CDR3 DNA follows: TGTGCCAGCAGCGTCGACTACACCGGGGAGCTGTTTTTT. This encodes CASSVDYTGELFF.

J is TRBJ2-3 and V is TRBV6-4; D is possibly TRBD1 (7 bases). Germline V gives CDR1 MRHNA, CDR2 SNTAGT. There are 14 residues in the CDR3. Trimming left V 6 bases short and J 12 bases short, with 22 bases between. The CDR3 loop reads CASSPFQGGRGQYF. CDR3 DNA: TGTGCCAGCAGCCCATTTCAGGGGGGCAGGGGCCAGTATTTT.

CDR3: CASSLNSGPSGSSYEQYF. Here the CDR3 DNA reads TGTGCCAGCAGCTTAAACTCCGGTCCTAGCGGGAGCTCCTACGAGCAGTACTTC. This chain uses TRBV7-6 with TRBJ2-5; TRBD2 aligns across 10 bases. The J call may be faulty, since TRBJ2-7 better matches the DNA end. CDR3 length equals 18 residues. Germline values: CDR1 SGHVS, CDR2 FNYEAQ.

This clone was recorded once. The rearrangement joins TRBV6-1 to TRBJ1-5; 8 nucleotides match TRBD1. The CDR3 is 15 amino acids. The trim removed 8 bases at V and 2 bases at J, leaving 8 bases unmatched. Germline-derived CDR1 and CDR2 are MNHNS and SASEGT. CDR3 sequence reads: CASVLDRGGNQPQHF. The CDR3 DNA sequence: TGTGCCAGCGTACTAGACAGGGGAGGCAATCAGCCCCAGCATTTT.

This rearrangement joins TRBV4-1 to TRBJ2-4; 7 nucleotides agree with TRBD1. The V gene's germline CDR1 is MGHRA and CDR2 YSYEKL. V lost 0 bases to trimming and J lost 3 bases; unmatched junction nucleotides: 23. The CDR3 loop spans 22 amino acids. The CDR3 sequence is CASSQDQLFRQGDPRFKNIQYF. The DNA of the CDR3 is TGCGCCAGCAGCCAAGATCAGTTGTTTAGACAGGGAGATCCCAGGTTCAAAAACATTCAGTACTTC.

This clone has only a few counts. This rearrangement joins TRBV4-1 to TRBJ1-2; 7 bases agree with TRBD1. Trimming took 0 bases from V and 3 from J; bases not matched to a gene: 13. The CDR3 has 18 amino acids. Germline V gives CDR1 MGHRA, CDR2 YSYEKL. The CDR3 DNA follows: TGCGCCAGCAGCCAAGATCGCTTCACAGGGGTGAGGGACTATGGCTACACCTTC. This gives the protein CASSQDRFTGVRDYGYTF.

A remark on this clone: The junction and the germline gene differ at one end; a read error may be behind it. V gene TRBV5-6 combines with J gene TRBJ1-2; 8 nucleotides align to TRBD1. The length of the CDR3 is 14 residues. Per germline, CDR1 SGHDT and CDR2 YYEEEE. The CDR3: CASSLFDRGYDYTF. The DNA for the CDR3 is TGTGCCAGCAGCCTATTTGACAGGGGCTATGACTACACCTTC.

The chain carries TRBV7-6 and TRBJ2-2; TRBD1 might be the D (5 bases). Per germline, CDR1 SGHVS and CDR2 FNYEAQ. The CDR3 length is 18 residues. V was pared by 5 bases and J by 1 base, with 20 bases between. The DNA of the CDR3 is TGTGCCAGCAGCCTCGCGTGGCAGGGTATCGTGAACACCGGGGAGCTGTTTTTT. Its translation is CASSLAWQGIVNTGELFF.

The chain recombines TRBV7-2 with TRBJ2-7; D is ambiguous. There are 12 residues in the CDR3. Germline assignment: CDR1 SGHTA and CDR2 FQGNSA. The ends were cut back, 5 bases at V and 1 base at J, with 6 bases in the middle. CDR3 loop: CASSLVSYEQYF. The CDR3 bases are TGTGCCAGCAGCCTTGTTTCCTACGAGCAGTACTTC.

This clone has more than one count but fewer than ten. The rearrangement links TRBV7-2 to TRBJ2-1, with 9 positions matching TRBD2. CDR1 is SGHTA and CDR2 is FQGNSA in the germline V gene. V gave up 3 bases and J gave up 5 bases; unmatched junction bases: 2. CDR3 length: 14 amino acids. DNA for the CDR3: TGTGCCAGCAGCTTTCAGCGGGGGGACAATGAGCAGTTCTTC. Amino acids: CASSFQRGDNEQFF. The variable domain in full, completed from reference TRBV7-2 and TRBJ2-1, reads GAGVSQSPSNKVTEKGKDVELRCDPISGHTALYWYRQSLGQGLEFLIYFQGNSAPDKSGLPSDRFSAERTGGSVSTLTIQRTQQEDSAVYLCASSFQRGDNEQFFGPGTRLTVL.

The gene calls are TRBV5-1 and TRBJ2-5; 7 bases map to TRBD1. The CDR3 has 15 residues. The V and J ends lost 0 bases and 11 bases, in that order; junction bases with no gene match: 13. The germline V gene has CDR1 SGHRS and CDR2 YFSETQ. In DNA form, the CDR3 reads TGCGCCAGCAGCTTGGCCATAGGGGGCGAATTAGGGCAGTACTTC. Translated: CASSLAIGGELGQYF.

J is TRBJ1-5 and V is TRBV18; D call uncertain. Germline values: CDR1 KGHSH, CDR2 LQKENI. V lost 3 bases and J lost 0, with 9 bases in between. The CDR3 runs to 15 residues. CDR3 region: CASSPERLSNQPQHF. The CDR3, as DNA: TGTGCCAGCTCACCGGAGCGACTTAGCAATCAGCCCCAGCATTTT.

The count of this clone is one. The V and J genes are TRBV10-1 and TRBJ1-1; TRBD1 agrees at 7 bases. Germline trimming cut 3 bases from V and 1 base from J; bases unmatched to any gene: 8. This CDR3 region has 16 residues. CDR1 WNHNN and CDR2 SYGVQD come from the germline V gene (reference sequence). The CDR3 reads CASSDGQASQNTEAFF. The CDR3 nucleotides read TGCGCCAGCAGTGACGGACAGGCTTCCCAGAACACTGAAGCTTTCTTT.

This sequence joins TRBV10-1 and TRBJ2-2, with a possible D match to TRBD1 (5 bases). V was pared by 0 bases and J by 5 bases, with 10 bases between. Germline lookup yields CDR1 WNHNN and CDR2 SYGVQD (reference sequence). This CDR3 region has 15 residues. The CDR3 DNA reads as TGCGCCAGCAGTGAGTCGGTAGGGGTAACCGGGGAGCTGTTTTTT. This encodes CASSESVGVTGELFF.

The chain links TRBV27 to TRBJ2-7; D is ambiguous. V was trimmed by 5 bases and J by 0 bases, leaving 5 bases between them. Germline V gives CDR1 MNHEY, CDR2 SMNVEV (reference sequence). The CDR3 extends over 12 amino acids. The CDR3 reads CASSTSSYEQYF. The CDR3 bases are TGTGCCAGCAGTACGAGCTCCTACGAGCAGTACTTC.

This chain uses TRBV5-1 with TRBJ1-3, with 7 bases fitting TRBD1. This CDR3 has 15 amino acids. Germline assignment: CDR1 SGHRS and CDR2 YFSETQ. V lost 4 bases to trimming and J lost 4 bases; unmatched junction nucleotides: 8. CDR3 sequence reads: CASSKGDSSGNTIYF. CDR3 in DNA: TGCGCCAGCAGCAAAGGGGACAGCTCCGGAAACACCATATATTTT.

This clone was seen only a few times. In the same sample, other DNA sequences code for this CDR3. The chain combines TRBV5-1 with TRBJ1-2, with 9 bases identical to TRBD1. The CDR3 loop spans 13 amino acids. The junction had 0 bases not matched to a gene; V was cut back by 0 bases and J by 6 bases. Germline CDR1 is SGHRS and CDR2 is YFSETQ. The CDR3, as DNA: TGCGCCAGCAGCTTGGGACAGGGGGATGGCTACACCTTC. This codes for CASSLGQGDGYTF.

The chain uses TRBV23-1 and TRBJ2-7; D is possibly TRBD1 (6 bases). TRBV23-1 has ORF status, its function being uncertain. Trimming removed 0 bases at V and 0 bases at J, with 18 bases between. This CDR3 comprises 18 residues. CDR3 in amino acids: CASSQSLLAGQSSYEQYF. The CDR3 DNA reads as TGCGCCAGCAGTCAATCTCTCCTAGCTGGACAGAGCTCCTACGAGCAGTACTTC.

V is TRBV5-1 and J is TRBJ1-4, with 8 positions matching TRBD1. V gave up 5 bases and J gave up 7 bases; unmatched junction bases: 10. Germline assignment: CDR1 SGHRS and CDR2 YFSETQ. The CDR3 is made up of 15 amino acids. The CDR3 is CASRPGGRLVEKLFF. For the CDR3, the DNA is TGCGCCAGCAGACCAGGGGGCCGGCTAGTTGAAAAACTGTTTTTT.

As for this clone: Its ends do not fully match the called genes, so a read error is possible. The rearrangement joins TRBV6-5 to TRBJ1-2, with a possible D match to TRBD1 (5 bases). Looked up from germline, CDR1 is MNHEY and CDR2 is SVGAGI. CDR3 length: 11 residues. CDR3 sequence reads: CAIGRGVILYF. For the CDR3, the DNA is TGTGCCATCGGAAGGGGCGTAATCCTTTACTTC.

DNA for the CDR3: TGCGCCAGCAGCCAACGATTGCGGGGGGGCTCCTACAATGAGCAGTTCTTC. Amino acid sequence: CASSQRLRGGSYNEQFF. The genes are TRBV4-3 and TRBJ2-1; 9 positions agree with TRBD2. The CDR3 has 17 amino acids. Germline V CDR1 and CDR2: LGHNA, YSLEER. V lost 2 bases and J lost 0; bases outside the gene matches: 5.

This clone was seen only once. This chain uses TRBV30 with TRBJ1-2; 12 bases agree with TRBD1. The CDR3 has 16 residues. Germline CDR1 and CDR2: GTSNPN and SVGIG (reference sequence). Trimming took 0 bases from V and 8 from J; bases not matched to a gene: 10. The CDR3 DNA follows: TGTGCCTGGAGTGTCCAATTGGGACAGGGGGCGAAGGGCTACACCTTC. Translated: CAWSVQLGQGAKGYTF.

This rearrangement joins TRBV18 to TRBJ2-7; 9 bases align to TRBD1. Looked up from germline, CDR1 is KGHSH and CDR2 is LQKENI. Trimming took 0 bases from V and 6 from J; bases not matched to a gene: 6. The CDR3 has 15 residues. The CDR3: CASSPPTGQGSEQYV. In DNA form, the CDR3 reads TGTGCCAGCTCACCACCGACGGGACAGGGCTCCGAGCAGTACGTC.